This T cell receptor beta chain was captured in a study of brain T cells in children with intractable seizures. Concerning this clone: As yet, its antigen is unknown.

The CDR3 runs to 16 residues. Germline assignment: CDR1 SGHTA and CDR2 FQGTGA. V gave up 3 bases and J gave up 2 bases; unmatched junction bases: 6. General observations from the study: Only CDR3 sequence similarity suggested viral specificity, without known HCMV serostatus. Absence of clones before surgery may stem from lower sequencing depth.

The repertoire was sequenced with immunoSEQ multiplex PCR; TCRdb's copy has only in-frame clones and lacks some. This sample yields about 340,000 clones, of which more than 85% are seen a single time; about 5.8% belongs to the top ten. Time point indicated: blood from clinic visit 5 months post-surgery; TSC patient then seizure free. Surgery cases with the highest brain T cell transcript signatures were chosen for sequencing. Before surgery, patients took at least one anti-epileptic drug. This sequence originates from a boy under two years old with tuberous sclerosis and intractable seizures. Source: peripheral blood, taken about 5 months after surgery. V and J are TRBV7-3 and TRBJ2-2; 7 bases agree with TRBD2. CDR3 loop: CASSLGGTPNTGELFF. The CDR3 coding sequence is TGTGCCAGCAGCTTGGGGGGGACCCCTAACACCGGGGAGCTGTTTTTT.